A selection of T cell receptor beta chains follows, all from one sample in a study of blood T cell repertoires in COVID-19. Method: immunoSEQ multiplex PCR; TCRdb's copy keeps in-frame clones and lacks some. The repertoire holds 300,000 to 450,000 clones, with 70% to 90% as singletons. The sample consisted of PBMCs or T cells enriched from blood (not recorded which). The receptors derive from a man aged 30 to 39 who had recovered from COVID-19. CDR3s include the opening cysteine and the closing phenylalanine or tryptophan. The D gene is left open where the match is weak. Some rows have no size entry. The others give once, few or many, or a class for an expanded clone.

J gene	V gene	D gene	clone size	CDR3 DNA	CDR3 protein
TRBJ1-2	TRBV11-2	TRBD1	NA	TGTGCCAGCAGCTCACCGGGAACAGGGGGCGGCTATGGCTACACCTTC	CASSSPGTGGGYGYTF
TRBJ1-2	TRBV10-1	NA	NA	TGCGCCAGCAGTGCGAGACAGGTCGGTGGGGCCTATGGCTACACCTTC	CASSARQVGGAYGYTF
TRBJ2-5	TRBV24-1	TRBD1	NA	TGTGCCACCAGTGATACTAAACAGGGGAATGGAGAGACCCAGTACTTC	CATSDTKQGNGETQYF
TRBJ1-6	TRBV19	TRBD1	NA	TGTGCCAGTAGTATCCAGACAGGGTCCGGGTCACCCCTCCACTTT	CASSIQTGSGSPLHF
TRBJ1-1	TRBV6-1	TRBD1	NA	TGTGCCAGCAGTGCAGCCGGGACAGGACGTTCTGAAGCTTTCTTT	CASSAAGTGRSEAFF
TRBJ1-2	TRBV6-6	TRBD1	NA	TGTGCCAGCAGGGGGGACAGGGCACTCACAAACTATGGCTACACCTTC	CASRGDRALTNYGYTF
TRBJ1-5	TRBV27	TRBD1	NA	TGTGCCAGCAGTCCCGGGACAGGAATCCTCAATCAGCCCCAGCATTTT	CASSPGTGILNQPQHF
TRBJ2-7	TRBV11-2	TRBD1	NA	TGTGCCAGCAGCCTGCTTGCGGGACAGGGGGCGGTCGAGCAGTACTTC	CASSLLAGQGAVEQYF
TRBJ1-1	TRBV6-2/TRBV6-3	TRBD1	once	TGTGCCAGCAGTTACCCCACGGACAGGGAATGGCACACTGAAGCTTTCTTT	CASSYPTDREWHTEAFF
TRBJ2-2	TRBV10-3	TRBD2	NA	TGTGCCATCAGCTTGACTAGCGGGACGAACACCGGGGAGCTGTTTTTT	CAISLTSGTNTGELFF
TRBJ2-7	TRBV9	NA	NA	TGTGCCAGCAGCGTTTACCCTAGCCACTACGAGCAGTACTTC	CASSVYPSHYEQYF
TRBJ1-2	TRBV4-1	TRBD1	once	TGCGCCAGCAGCCAAAACAGGGGGCTACCCTATGGCTACACCTTC	CASSQNRGLPYGYTF
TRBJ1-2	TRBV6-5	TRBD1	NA	TGTGCCAGCAGTATAGACAGGGAGCCTATCTATGGCTACACCTTC	CASSIDREPIYGYTF
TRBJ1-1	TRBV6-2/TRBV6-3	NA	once	TGTGCCAGCAGTTACCTAGGGGTAGGAACTGAAGCTTTCTTT	CASSYLGVGTEAFF
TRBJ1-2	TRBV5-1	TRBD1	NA	TGCGCCAGCAGCGCGACAGGGGGATTAAGTGGCTACACCTTC	CASSATGGLSGYTF
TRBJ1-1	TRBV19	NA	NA	TGTGCCAGTAGTATTTTTCCAGTGAACACTGAAGCTTTCTTT	CASSIFPVNTEAFF
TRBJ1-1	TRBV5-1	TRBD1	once	TGCGCCAGCAGCCACCGGGACAGACTTAACACTGAAGCTTTCTTT	CASSHRDRLNTEAFF
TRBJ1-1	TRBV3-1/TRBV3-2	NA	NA	TGTGCCAGCAGCCAAGATTATATTTCCGGGGACTGGGAAGCTTTCTTT	CASSQDYISGDWEAFF
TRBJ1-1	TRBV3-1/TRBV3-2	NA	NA	TGTGCCAGCAGTAGCAGGGGGAACACTGAAGCTTTCTTT	CASSSRGNTEAFF
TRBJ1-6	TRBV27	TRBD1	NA	TGTGCCAGCAGTTTATCAGGGGGCAATTCACCCCTCCACTTT	CASSLSGGNSPLHF
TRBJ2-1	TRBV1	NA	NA	TGCACCAGCAGCCAAGCATATAGCGGGGGGGCCCCTGAGCAGTTCTTC	CTSSQAYSGGAPEQFF
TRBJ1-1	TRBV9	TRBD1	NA	TGTGCCAGCAGCCCGGGACAGTCGAACACTGAAGCTTTCTTT	CASSPGQSNTEAFF
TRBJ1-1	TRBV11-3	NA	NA	TGTGCCAGCAGCCGGCGGAAGCCCCCCTTTGAAGCTTTCTTT	CASSRRKPPFEAFF
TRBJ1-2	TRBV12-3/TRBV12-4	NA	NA	TGTGCCAGCAGTTTGGACGGACTGGATGGCTACACCTTC	CASSLDGLDGYTF
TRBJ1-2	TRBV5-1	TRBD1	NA	TGCGCCAGCAGCTATGGGACAGGGAACTATGGCTACACCTTC	CASSYGTGNYGYTF
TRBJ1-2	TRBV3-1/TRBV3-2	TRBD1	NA	TGTGCCAGCAGCCAGGCCGACAGGGGCGGGTATGGCTACACCTTC	CASSQADRGGYGYTF
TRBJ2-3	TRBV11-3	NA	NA	TGTGCCAGCAGCTCTACTAGTGATACGCAGTATTTT	CASSSTSDTQYF
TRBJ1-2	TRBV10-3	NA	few	TGTGCCATCAGTGAGTCGGGCGCCAGACAGATAAACTATGGCTACACCTTC	CAISESGARQINYGYTF
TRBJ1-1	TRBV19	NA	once	TGTGCCAGTAGTATAACTAGGACCGTGAACACTGAAGCTTTCTTT	CASSITRTVNTEAFF
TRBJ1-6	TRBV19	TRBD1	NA	TGTGCCAGTAGTATAGTCCGGGGACAGGGGGATTCACCCCTCCACTTT	CASSIVRGQGDSPLHF
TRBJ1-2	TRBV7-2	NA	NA	TGTGCCAGCAGCCTCGCCAGTAACTATGGCTACACCTTC	CASSLASNYGYTF
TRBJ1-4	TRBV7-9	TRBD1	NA	TGTGCCAGCAGCTTGACAGGGATGACCGAAAAACTGTTTTTT	CASSLTGMTEKLFF
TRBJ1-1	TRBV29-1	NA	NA	TGCAGCGGGACGGGACACTTGAACACTGAAGCTTTCTTT	CSGTGHLNTEAFF
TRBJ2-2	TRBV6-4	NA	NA	TGTGCCAGCTCTCCGGGGGATAGCGGAAACACCGGGGAGCTGTTTTTT	CASSPGDSGNTGELFF
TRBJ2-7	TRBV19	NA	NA	TGTGCCAGTAAACTAGACAGGTCCTCCTACGAGCAGTACTTC	CASKLDRSSYEQYF
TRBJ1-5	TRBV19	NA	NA	TGTGCCTCAGTTCCGACAGGCGATAGCAATCAGCCCCAGCATTTT	CASVPTGDSNQPQHF
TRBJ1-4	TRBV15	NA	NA	TGTGCCACCAGCAGAGAGGGGGCGAACGAAAAACTGTTTTTT	CATSREGANEKLFF
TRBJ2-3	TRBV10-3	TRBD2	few	TGTGCCACCCACCCCGCGGGGGAATATACGCAGTATTTT	CATHPAGEYTQYF
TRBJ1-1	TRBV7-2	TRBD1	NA	TGTGCCAGCAGCTTCACAGGGGGGACGTGGAACACTGAAGCTTTCTTT	CASSFTGGTWNTEAFF
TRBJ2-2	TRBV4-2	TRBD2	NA	TGTGCCAGCAGCCCCAGCGGGGCTACGAACACCGGGGAGCTGTTTTTT	CASSPSGATNTGELFF
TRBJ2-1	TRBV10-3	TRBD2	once	TGTGCCATCAGTGGGCAGGGAGGGTGGTTCTTC	CAISGQGGWFF
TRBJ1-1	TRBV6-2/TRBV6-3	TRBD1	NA	TGTGCCAGCGGCCAGGGGGCGGCAGCTTTCTTT	CASGQGAAAFF
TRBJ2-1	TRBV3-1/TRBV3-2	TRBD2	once	TGTGCCAGCGCAACTCTTAGCGGGGGGGGTGTCAATGAGCAGTTCTTC	CASATLSGGGVNEQFF
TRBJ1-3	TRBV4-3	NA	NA	TGCGCCAGCACTTGGGTCGGGTCTGGAAACACCATATATTTT	CASTWVGSGNTIYF
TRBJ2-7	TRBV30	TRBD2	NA	TGTGCCTGGAGTGTAGGAGCGGGGTCAGCCTACGAGCAGTACTTC	CAWSVGAGSAYEQYF
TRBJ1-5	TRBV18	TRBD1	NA	TGTGCCAGCTCACCAGGACGACAGGGAGATCAGCCCCAGCATTTT	CASSPGRQGDQPQHF
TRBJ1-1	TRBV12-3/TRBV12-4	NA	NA	TGTGCCAGCAGGGGTACAGAGAACACTGAAGCTTTCTTT	CASRGTENTEAFF
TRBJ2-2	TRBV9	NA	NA	TGTGCCAGCAGCGTAGAGGCCAGGGGTAACACCGGGGAGCTGTTTTTT	CASSVEARGNTGELFF
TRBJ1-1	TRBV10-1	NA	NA	TGCGCCAGCAGTGACAGGGTGAACACTGAAGCTTTCTTT	CASSDRVNTEAFF
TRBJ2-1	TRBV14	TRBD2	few	TGTGCCAGCAGCCCAGGCGGGACTAGCCCCCACAATGAGCAGTTCTTC	CASSPGGTSPHNEQFF
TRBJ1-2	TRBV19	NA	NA	TGTGCCAGTAGTACCCCATGGACTCTTTACCTTAACTATGGCTACACCTTC	CASSTPWTLYLNYGYTF
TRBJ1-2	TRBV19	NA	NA	TGTGCCAGTAGTGGGGAGGGTAATTATTATGGCTACACCTTC	CASSGEGNYYGYTF
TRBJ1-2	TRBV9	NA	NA	TGTGCCAGCAGCGCCGACTTCGCGCCCACCTGGGATGGCTACACCTTC	CASSADFAPTWDGYTF